This T cell receptor (beta chain) was identified during a study of T cells in Graves' hyperthyroidism and ophthalmopathy (dated by TCRdb to the late 2010s). About the investigation overall: Peripheral blood was collected at initial diagnosis, before any treatment. To identify TCR V-J signatures that set the groups apart, the researchers used a discovery cohort of about a hundred patients, made up of 43 with Graves' ophthalmopathy and some 56 with stable Graves' hyperthyroidism. An independent validation cohort of 18 to 20 hyperthyroidism patients and 17 patients who later progressed to ophthalmopathy tested prospective prediction of ophthalmopathy. The roughly 91 discovery patients were randomly divided into training and test sets at a 7:3 ratio. The study also compared thyroid tissue and blood T-cell repertoires from a handful of Graves' hyperthyroidism patients. After sampling, hyperthyroidism patients received methimazole starting at 30 mg daily, and ophthalmopathy patients received high-dose intravenous methylprednisolone. TCR Vbeta CDR3 sequencing of 120 to 150 peripheral blood samples (more than 40 ophthalmopathy, over 70 hyperthyroidism and roughly 17 progressor patients) is reported in the paper. Study-wide findings and limitations: In cross-validation, a model built on a 13 V-J signature told ophthalmopathy apart from stable hyperthyroidism with roughly 87% sensitivity and roughly 81% specificity, and in testing the same model reached 80%/75%. In validation, the model predicted progression to ophthalmopathy a median of 6.5 months before onset, with 65% to 71% sensitivity and about 75% specificity. Most expanded thyroid clonotypes (frequency above 0.001) were also detected in blood, a finding suggesting that blood repertoires may reflect thyroid immune responses. No statistical method was used to set the sample size in advance, and investigators knew the group allocation.

Stable Graves' hyperthyroidism was defined as the absence of progression to ophthalmopathy over 18 months of follow-up. Hyperthyroidism patients were newly diagnosed, had a disease duration of under 2 months, and were aged 18 to 65 years. Patients with uncontrolled infections, other autoimmune diseases, pregnancy or lactation were excluded. Diagnoses were based on clinical symptoms, serum thyroxine and TRAb, thyroid ultrasound and orbital computed tomography. PBMCs were separated from roughly 10 ml of fresh peripheral blood using Ficoll-Paque density gradient centrifugation. Total RNA was extracted using Trizol reagent, and RNA quality was assessed on an Agilent 2100 Bioanalyzer. The TCR beta CDR3 regions were amplified from RNA transcripts. The first round of RT-PCR for the TCR CDR3 was performed with the HTBI primer set and the Qiagen OneStep RT-PCR kit. Libraries were constructed in a second round of multiplex PCR, after which size selection and purification were performed. The libraries were sequenced on an Illumina HiSeq2000 using paired-end 100 bp reads. For the original study's pipeline: SOAPnuke was used to process the raw data, with reads discarded if the reads contained adapters or uncalled bases, had a mean Phred below 15, or lacked an exact constant-primer or identifier match. COPE v1.2.5 was used to merge high-quality paired reads, and clonotypes were defined as unique nucleotide sequences. MiTCR v1.1 was used to align clonotypes to the IMGT TRBV, TRBD and TRBJ reference segments. Only V-J combinations with frequency above 0.0001, covering roughly 99% of repertoires, were analysed. The TCS score was defined as the ratio of F50 (clonal expansion) to E x V (chaos), calculated using BLOSUM62-based TCRdist between CDR3 peptides within each V-J. Welch's t-statistics and random forest reduced roughly 500 V-J features to about 12, which were used in a naive Bayes classifier (R e1071). TCRdb reprocessing: public reads trimmed at Q25 with fastp, clones called with MiXCR, in-frame beta chains kept. When rows share a CDR3 protein, they turn into one entry using the most common DNA and genes. The authors' filters were not applied to this entry. In all, the sample holds fewer than 550,000 distinct CDR3 sequences, and about 15% of those were seen once. The leading ten clones occupy over 12% of the sample.

The CDR3, from cysteine to phenylalanine, totals 15 residues. CDR3 DNA only is kept here, 45 bases in frame from base 1. According to the germline V gene, CDR1 reads SNHLY and CDR2 reads FYNNEI. V loses 3 bases at its end and J loses 4 bases; junction bases beyond the gene matches: 4. Many counts were recorded for this clonotype. No antigen is known for it. No base quality values were provided; no much bigger clone lies one nucleotide off. The sequenced sample consisted of blood. The receptor was isolated from a woman aged 18-30 years with Graves' hyperthyroidism. Recombination joined TRBV2 with TRBJ2-1, with 9 bases in between that match TRBD1. The DNA is TGTGCCAGCAGTGATCGGGACAGGGAATACAATGAGCAGTTCTTC. It translates as CASSDRDREYNEQFF.